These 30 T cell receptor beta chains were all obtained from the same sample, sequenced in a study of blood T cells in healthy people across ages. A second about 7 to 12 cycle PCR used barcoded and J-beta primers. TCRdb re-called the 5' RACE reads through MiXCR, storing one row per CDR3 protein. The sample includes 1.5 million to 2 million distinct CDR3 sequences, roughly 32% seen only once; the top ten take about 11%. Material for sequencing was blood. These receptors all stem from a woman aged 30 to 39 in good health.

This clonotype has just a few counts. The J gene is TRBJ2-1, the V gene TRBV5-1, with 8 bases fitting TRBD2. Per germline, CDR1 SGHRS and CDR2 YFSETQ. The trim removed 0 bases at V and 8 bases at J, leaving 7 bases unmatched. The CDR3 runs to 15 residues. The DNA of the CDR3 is TGCGCCAGCAGCTTGGAGGGTAGCGGGGCCGATGAGCAGTTCTTC. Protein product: CASSLEGSGADEQFF. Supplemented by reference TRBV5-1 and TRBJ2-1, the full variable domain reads KAGVTQTPRYLIKTRGQQVTLSCSPISGHRSVSWYQQTPGQGLQFLFEYFSETQRNKGNFPGRFSGRQFSNSRSEMNVSTLELGDSALYLCASSLEGSGADEQFFGPGTRLTVL.

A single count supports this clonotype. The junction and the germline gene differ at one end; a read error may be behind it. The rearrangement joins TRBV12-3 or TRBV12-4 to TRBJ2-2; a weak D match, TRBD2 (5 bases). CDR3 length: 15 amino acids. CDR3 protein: CASSGRVPNTGERFF. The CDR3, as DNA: TGTGCCAGCAGTGGACGAGTACCGAACACCGGGGAGCGGTTTTTT.

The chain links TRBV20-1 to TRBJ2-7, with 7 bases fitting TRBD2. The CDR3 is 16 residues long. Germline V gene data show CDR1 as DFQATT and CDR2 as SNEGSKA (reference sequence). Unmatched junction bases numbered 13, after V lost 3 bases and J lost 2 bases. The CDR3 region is CSARERGGRGPYEQYF. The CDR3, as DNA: TGCAGTGCTAGGGAAAGGGGCGGGAGAGGGCCCTACGAGCAGTACTTC.

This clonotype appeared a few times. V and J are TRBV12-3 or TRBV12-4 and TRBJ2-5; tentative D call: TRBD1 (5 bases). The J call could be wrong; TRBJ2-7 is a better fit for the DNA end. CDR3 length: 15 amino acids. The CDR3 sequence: CASRQEPPPGYEQYF. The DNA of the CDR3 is TGTGCCAGCAGGCAAGAACCCCCCCCAGGGTACGAGCAGTACTTC.

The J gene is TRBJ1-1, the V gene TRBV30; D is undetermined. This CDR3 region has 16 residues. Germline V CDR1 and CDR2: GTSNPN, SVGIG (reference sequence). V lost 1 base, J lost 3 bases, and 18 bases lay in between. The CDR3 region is CAWSASYSGPHTEAFF. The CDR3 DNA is TGTGCCTGGAGTGCAAGCTACAGTGGACCTCACACTGAAGCTTTCTTT.

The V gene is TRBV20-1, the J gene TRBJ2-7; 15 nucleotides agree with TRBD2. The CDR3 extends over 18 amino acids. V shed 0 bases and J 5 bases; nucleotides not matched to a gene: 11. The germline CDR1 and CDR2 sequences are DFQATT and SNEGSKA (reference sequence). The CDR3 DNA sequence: TGCAGTGCTAGAGAGGGGGGACTAGCGGGGGGTGCCTGGGACGAGCAGTACTTC. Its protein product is CSAREGGLAGGAWDEQYF.

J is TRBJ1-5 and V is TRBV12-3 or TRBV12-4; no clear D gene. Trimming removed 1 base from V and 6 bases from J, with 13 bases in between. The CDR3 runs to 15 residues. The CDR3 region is CASSLEGLGIQPQHF. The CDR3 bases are TGTGCCAGCAGTTTAGAAGGGCTTGGGATTCAGCCCCAGCATTTT.

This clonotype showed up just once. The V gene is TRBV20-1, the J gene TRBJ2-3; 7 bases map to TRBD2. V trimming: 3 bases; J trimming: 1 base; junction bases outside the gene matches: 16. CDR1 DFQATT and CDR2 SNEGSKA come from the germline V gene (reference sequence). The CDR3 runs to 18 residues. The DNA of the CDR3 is TGCAGTGCTAGTGTAAGGCGGGAGCTATTCCTCGGCACAGATACGCAGTATTTT. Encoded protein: CSASVRRELFLGTDTQYF.

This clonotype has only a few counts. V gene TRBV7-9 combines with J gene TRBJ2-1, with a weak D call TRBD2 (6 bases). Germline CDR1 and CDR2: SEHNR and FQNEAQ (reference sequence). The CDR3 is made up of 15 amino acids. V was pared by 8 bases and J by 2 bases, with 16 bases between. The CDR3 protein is CASETGEVTYNEQFF. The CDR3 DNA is TGTGCCAGCGAGACGGGGGAGGTGACCTACAATGAGCAGTTCTTC.

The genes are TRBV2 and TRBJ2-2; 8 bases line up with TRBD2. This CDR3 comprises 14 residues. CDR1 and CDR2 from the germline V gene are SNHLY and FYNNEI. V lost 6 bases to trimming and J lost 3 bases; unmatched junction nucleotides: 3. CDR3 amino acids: CASRDGRDTGELFF. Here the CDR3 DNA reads TGTGCCAGCAGAGACGGGAGGGACACCGGGGAGCTGTTTTTT.

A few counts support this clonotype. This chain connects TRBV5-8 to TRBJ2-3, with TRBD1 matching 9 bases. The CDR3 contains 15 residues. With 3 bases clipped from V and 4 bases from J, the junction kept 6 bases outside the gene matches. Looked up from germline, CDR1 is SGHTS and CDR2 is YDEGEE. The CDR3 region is CASSSPGQGSDTQYF. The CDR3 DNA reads TGTGCCAGCAGCTCACCGGGACAGGGCTCAGATACGCAGTATTTT.

Here the CDR3 reads CASSQQGAPIHGYTF. DNA of the CDR3: TGCGCCAGCAGCCAACAGGGGGCGCCTATCCATGGCTACACCTTC. V and J are TRBV4-1 and TRBJ1-2; 8 nucleotides line up with TRBD1. The V gene's germline CDR1 is MGHRA and CDR2 YSYEKL. This CDR3 has 15 amino acids. V was clipped by 2 bases and J by 6 bases; unmatched bases: 8.

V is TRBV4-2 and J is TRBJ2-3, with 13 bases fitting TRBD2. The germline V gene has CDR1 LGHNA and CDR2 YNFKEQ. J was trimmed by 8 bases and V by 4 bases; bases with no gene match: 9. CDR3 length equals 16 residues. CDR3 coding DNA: TGTGCCAGCAGCCCCCTGACTAGCGGGGGGCTACTTACGCAGTATTTT. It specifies CASSPLTSGGLLTQYF.

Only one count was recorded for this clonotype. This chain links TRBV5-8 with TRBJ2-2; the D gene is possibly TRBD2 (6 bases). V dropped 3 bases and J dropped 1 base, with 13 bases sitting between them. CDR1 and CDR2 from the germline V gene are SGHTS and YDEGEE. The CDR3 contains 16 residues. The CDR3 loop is CASSSGLKLNTGELFF. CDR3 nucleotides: TGTGCCAGCAGCTCGGGACTGAAGCTGAACACCGGGGAGCTGTTTTTT. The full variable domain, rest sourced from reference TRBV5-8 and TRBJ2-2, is EAGVTQSPTHLIKTRGQQATLRCSPISGHTSVYWYQQALGLGLQFLLWYDEGEERNRGNFPPRFSGRQFPNYSSELNVNALELEDSALYLCASSSGLKLNTGELFFGEGSRLTVL.

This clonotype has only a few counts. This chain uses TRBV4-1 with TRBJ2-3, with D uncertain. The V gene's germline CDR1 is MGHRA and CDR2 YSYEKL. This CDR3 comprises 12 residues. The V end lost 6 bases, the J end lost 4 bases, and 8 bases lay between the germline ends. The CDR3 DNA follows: TGCGCCAGCAGAGTAGAGGCAGATACGCAGTATTTT. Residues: CASRVEADTQYF.

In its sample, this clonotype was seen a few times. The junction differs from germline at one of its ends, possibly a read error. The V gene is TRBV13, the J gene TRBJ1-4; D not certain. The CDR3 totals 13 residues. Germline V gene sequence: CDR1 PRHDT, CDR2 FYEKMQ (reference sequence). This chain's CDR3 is CASSLMSDEKLFF. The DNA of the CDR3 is TGCGCCAGCAGCTTAATGTCCGATGAAAAACTGTTTTTT.

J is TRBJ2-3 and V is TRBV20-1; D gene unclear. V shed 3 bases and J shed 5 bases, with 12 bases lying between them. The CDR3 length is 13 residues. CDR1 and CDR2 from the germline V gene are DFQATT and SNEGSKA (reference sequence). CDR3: CSASVVRQDTQYF. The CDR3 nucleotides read TGCAGTGCTAGCGTGGTCCGGCAAGATACGCAGTATTTT.

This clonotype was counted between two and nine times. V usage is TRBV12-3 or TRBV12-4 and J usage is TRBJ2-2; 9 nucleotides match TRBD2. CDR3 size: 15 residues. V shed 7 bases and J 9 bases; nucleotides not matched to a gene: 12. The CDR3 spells CASNPPTSGHRELFF. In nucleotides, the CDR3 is TGTGCCAGCAATCCGCCGACTAGCGGCCACCGGGAGCTGTTTTTT.

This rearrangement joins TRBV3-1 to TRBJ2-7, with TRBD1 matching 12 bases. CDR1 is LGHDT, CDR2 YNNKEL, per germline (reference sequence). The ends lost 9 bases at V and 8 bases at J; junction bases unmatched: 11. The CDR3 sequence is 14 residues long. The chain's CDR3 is CASRTGTGGTKQYF. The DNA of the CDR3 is TGTGCCAGTCGGACCGGGACAGGGGGCACCAAGCAGTACTTC.

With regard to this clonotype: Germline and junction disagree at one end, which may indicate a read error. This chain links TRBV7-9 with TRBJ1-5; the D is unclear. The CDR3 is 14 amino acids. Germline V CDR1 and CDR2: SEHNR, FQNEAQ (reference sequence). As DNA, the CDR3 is TGTGCCAGCAGCGGGCAGGAGGGAAATCAGTCCCAGCATTTT. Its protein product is CASSGQEGNQSQHF.

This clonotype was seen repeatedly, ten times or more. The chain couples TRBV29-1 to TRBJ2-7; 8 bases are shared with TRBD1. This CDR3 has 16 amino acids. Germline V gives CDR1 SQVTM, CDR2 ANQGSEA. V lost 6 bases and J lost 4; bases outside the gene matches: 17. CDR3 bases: TGCAGCGTCTGGGATCTCACCGGGACAGGCCCTTACGAGCAGTACTTC. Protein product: CSVWDLTGTGPYEQYF.

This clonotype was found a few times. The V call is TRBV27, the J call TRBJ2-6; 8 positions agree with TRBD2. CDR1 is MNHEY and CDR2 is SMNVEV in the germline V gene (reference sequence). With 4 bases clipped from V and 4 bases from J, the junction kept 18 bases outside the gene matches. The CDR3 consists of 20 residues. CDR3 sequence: CASSWDRAGGLRLGANVLTF. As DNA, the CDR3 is TGTGCCAGCAGTTGGGATAGGGCGGGAGGTCTTCGTTTGGGGGCCAACGTCCTGACTTTC.

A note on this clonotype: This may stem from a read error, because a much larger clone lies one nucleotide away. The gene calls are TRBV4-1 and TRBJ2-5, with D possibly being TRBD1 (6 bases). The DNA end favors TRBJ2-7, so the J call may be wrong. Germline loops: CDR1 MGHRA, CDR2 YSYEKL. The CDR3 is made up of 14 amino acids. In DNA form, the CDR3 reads TGCGCCGGCAGCCAAGACTGGGGGCCCTACGAGCAGTACTTC. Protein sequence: CAGSQDWGPYEQYF.

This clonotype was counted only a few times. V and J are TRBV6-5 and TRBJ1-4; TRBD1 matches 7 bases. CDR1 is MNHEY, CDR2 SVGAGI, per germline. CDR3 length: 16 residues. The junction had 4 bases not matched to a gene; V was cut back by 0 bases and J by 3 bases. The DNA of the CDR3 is TGTGCCAGCAGTTACTCGGGAACAGGGGCTAATGAAAAACTGTTTTTT. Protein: CASSYSGTGANEKLFF.

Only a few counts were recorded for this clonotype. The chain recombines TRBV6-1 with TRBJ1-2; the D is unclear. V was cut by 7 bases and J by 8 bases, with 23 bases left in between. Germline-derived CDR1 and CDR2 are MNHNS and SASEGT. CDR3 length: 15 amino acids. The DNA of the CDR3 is TGTGCCAGCACGGGGAGTAGTGCTGCCCAGCGGGGCTACACCTTC. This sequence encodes CASTGSSAAQRGYTF.

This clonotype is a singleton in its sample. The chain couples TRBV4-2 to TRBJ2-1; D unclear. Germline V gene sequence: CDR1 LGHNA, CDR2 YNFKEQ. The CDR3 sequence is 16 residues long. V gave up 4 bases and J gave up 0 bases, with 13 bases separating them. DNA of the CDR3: TGTGCCAGCAGCCCGACAACCCTGAACTCCTACAATGAGCAGTTCTTC. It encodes CASSPTTLNSYNEQFF.

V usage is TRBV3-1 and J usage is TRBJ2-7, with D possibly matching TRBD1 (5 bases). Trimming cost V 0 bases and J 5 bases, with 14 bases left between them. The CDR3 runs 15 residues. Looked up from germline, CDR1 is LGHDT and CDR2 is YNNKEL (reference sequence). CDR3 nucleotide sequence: TGTGCCAGCAGCCAAGATCTACAGGCCCCCCACGAGCAGTACTTC. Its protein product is CASSQDLQAPHEQYF.

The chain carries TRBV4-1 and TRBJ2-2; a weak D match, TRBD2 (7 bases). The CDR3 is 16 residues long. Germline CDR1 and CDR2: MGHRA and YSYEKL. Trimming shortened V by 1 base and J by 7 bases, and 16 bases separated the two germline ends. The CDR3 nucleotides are TGCGCCAGCAGCCAAGCAGCGGGACAACGGGTCGGGGAGCTGTTTTTT. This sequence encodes CASSQAAGQRVGELFF.

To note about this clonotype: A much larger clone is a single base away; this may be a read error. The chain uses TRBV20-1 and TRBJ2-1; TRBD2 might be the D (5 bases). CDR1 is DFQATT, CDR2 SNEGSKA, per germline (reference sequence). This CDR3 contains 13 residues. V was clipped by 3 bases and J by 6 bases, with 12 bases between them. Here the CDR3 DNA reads TGCAGTGCTAGTAGGGCTAGCCCCAATGAGCAGTTCTTC. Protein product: CSASRASPNEQFF.

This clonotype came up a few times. The CDR3 nucleotides read TGTGCCAGCAGGGGCTCAGGGGGCCAGCCCCAGCATTTT. Translation gives CASRGSGGQPQHF. V and J are TRBV6-2 or TRBV6-3 and TRBJ1-5, with TRBD1 matching over 8 bases. Looked up from germline, CDR1 is MNHEY and CDR2 is SVGEGT. This CDR3 is 13 amino acids long. Trimming took 6 bases from V and 7 from J; bases not matched to a gene: 5.